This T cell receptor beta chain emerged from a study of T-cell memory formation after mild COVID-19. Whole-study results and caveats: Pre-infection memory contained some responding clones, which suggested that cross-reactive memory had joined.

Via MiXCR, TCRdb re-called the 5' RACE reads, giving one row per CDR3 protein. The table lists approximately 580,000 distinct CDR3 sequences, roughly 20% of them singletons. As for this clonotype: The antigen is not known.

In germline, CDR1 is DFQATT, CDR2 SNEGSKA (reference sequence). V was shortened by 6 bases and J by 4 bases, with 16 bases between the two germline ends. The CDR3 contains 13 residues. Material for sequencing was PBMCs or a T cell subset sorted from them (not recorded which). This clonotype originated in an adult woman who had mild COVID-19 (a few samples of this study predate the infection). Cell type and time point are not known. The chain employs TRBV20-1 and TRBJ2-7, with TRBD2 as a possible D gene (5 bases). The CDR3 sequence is CSAGKTTWYEQYF. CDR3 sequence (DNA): TGCAGTGCCGGAAAGACTACTTGGTACGAGCAGTACTTC.